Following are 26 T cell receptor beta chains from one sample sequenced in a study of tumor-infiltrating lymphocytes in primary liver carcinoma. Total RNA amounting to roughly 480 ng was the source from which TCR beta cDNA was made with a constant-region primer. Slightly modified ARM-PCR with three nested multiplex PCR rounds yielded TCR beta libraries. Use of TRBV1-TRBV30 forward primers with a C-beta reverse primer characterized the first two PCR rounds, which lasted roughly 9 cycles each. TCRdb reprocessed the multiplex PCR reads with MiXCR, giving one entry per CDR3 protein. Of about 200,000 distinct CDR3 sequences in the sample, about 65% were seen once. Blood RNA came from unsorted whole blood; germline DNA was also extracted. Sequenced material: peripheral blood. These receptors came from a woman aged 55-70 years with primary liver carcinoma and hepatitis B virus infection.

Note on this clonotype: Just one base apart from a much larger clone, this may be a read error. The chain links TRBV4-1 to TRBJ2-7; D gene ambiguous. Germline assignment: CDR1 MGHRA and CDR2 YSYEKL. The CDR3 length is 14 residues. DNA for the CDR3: TGCGCCAGCAACCAAGATCGTGCTGGTTACGAGCAGTACTTC. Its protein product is CASNQDRAGYEQYF.

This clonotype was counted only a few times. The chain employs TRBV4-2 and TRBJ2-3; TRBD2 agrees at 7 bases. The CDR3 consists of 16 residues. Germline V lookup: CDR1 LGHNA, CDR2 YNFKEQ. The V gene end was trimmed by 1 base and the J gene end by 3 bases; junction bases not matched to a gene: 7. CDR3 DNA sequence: TGTGCCAGCAGCCAAGTTGAAGCGGGACGAACAGATACGCAGTATTTT. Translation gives CASSQVEAGRTDTQYF.

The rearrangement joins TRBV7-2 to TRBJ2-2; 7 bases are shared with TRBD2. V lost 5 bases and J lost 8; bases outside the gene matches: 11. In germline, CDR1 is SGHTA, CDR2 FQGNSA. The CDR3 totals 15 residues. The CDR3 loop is CASSTRLASFGELFF. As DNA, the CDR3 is TGTGCCAGCAGCACCCGACTAGCCAGTTTTGGGGAGCTGTTTTTT.

DNA for the CDR3: TGTGCCAGTAGTACGCTAATGACAGGAAACAATGAGCAGTTCTTC. It is translated as CASSTLMTGNNEQFF. This chain joins TRBV19 and TRBJ2-1, with D tentatively TRBD1 (6 bases). Trimming took 4 bases from V and 5 from J, leaving 15 bases between them. CDR1 is LNHDA, CDR2 SQIVND, per germline (reference sequence). The CDR3 extends over 15 amino acids. Combining the CDR3 with reference TRBV19 and TRBJ2-1 gives the whole variable domain DGGITQSPKYLFRKEGQNVTLSCEQNLNHDAMYWYRQDPGQGLRLIYYSQIVNDFQKGDIAEGYSVSREKKESFPLTVTSAQKNPTAFYLCASSTLMTGNNEQFFGPGTRLTVL.

The CDR3 coding sequence is TGTGCCAGCAGCCTACCGGGACAGGGTCTTGAGAATGAGCAGTTCTTC. Translated: CASSLPGQGLENEQFF. The chain links TRBV28 to TRBJ2-1; 9 nucleotides line up with TRBD1. This CDR3 region has 16 residues. From germline, CDR1 is MDHEN and CDR2 SYDVKM. With V trimmed by 6 bases and J by 7 bases, 13 bases remained unmatched.

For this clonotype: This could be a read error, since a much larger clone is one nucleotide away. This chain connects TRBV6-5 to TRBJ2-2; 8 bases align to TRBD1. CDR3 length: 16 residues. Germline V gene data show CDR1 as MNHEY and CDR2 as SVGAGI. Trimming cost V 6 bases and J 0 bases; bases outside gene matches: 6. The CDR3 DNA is TGTGCCAGCAGGGGCACGGACAGGGCGAACACCGGGGAGCTGTTTTTT. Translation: CASRGTDRANTGELFF.

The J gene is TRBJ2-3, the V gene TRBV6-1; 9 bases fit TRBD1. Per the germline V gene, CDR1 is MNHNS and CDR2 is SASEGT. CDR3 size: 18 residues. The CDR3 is CANSDLHATGGVQDTQYF. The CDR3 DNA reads TGTGCAAACAGTGACCTTCATGCGACAGGGGGGGTTCAAGATACGCAGTATTTT.

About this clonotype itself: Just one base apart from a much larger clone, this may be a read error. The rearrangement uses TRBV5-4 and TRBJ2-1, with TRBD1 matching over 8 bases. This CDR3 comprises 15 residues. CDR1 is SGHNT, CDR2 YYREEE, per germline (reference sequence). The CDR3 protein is CASSLGQGDYTEQFF. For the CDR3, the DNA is TGTGCCAGCAGCTTAGGACAGGGTGACTACACTGAGCAGTTCTTC.

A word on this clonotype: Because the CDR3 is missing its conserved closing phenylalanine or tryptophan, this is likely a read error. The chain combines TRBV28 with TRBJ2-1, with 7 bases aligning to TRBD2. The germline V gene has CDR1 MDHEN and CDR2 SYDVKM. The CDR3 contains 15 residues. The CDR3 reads CDSIRGGTINNEQFI. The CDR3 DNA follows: TGTGACAGCATCAGAGGCGGGACTATTAACAATGAGCAGTTCATC.

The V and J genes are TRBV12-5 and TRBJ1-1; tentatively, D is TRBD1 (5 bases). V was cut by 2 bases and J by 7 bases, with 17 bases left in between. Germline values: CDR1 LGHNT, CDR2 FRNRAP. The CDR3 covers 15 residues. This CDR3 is CASGLWQDGTREAFF. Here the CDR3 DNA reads TGTGCTAGTGGTTTGTGGCAGGATGGGACCCGTGAAGCTTTCTTT. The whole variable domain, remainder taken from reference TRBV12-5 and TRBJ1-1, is DARVTQTPRHKVTEMGQEVTMRCQPILGHNTVFWYRQTMMQGLELLAYFRNRAPLDDSGMPKDRFSAEMPDATLATLKIQPSEPRDSAVYFCASGLWQDGTREAFFGQGTRLTVV.

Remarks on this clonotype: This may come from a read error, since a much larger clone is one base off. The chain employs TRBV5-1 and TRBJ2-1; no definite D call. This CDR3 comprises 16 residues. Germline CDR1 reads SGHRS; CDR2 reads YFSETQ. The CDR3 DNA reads TGCGCCAGCAGCTTCCTCGGTACAGTCGCCTACAATGAGCAGTCCTTC. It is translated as CASSFLGTVAYNEQSF.

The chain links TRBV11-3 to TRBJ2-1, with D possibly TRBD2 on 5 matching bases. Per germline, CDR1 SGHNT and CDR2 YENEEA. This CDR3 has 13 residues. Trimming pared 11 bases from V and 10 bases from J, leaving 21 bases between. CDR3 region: CAGNLERGREQFF. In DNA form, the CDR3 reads TGTGCCGGCAACTTAGAACGTGGGAGAGAGCAGTTCTTC.

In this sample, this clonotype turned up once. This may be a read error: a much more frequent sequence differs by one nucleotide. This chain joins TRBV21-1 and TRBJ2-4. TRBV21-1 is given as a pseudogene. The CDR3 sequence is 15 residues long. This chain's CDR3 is CASSKPVLVKNIQYF. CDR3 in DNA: TGTGCCAGCAGCAAACCAGTTCTAGTCAAAAACATTCAGTACTTC.

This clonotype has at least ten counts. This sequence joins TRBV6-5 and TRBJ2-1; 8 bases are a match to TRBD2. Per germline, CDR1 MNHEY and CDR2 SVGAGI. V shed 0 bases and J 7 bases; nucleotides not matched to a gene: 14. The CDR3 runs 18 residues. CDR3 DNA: TGTGCCAGCAGTTACTCCCCGATAGCGGGGAGGGCCGTTAATGAGCAGTTCTTC. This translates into CASSYSPIAGRAVNEQFF.

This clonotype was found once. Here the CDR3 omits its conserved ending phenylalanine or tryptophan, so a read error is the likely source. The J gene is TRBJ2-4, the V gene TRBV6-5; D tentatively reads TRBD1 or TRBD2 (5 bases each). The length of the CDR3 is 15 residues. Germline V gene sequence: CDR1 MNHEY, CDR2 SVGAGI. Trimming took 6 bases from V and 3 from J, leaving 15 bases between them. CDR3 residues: CASSELGRGKNIQYL. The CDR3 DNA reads TGTGCCAGCAGCGAACTGGGACGGGGCAAAAACATTCAGTACTTA.

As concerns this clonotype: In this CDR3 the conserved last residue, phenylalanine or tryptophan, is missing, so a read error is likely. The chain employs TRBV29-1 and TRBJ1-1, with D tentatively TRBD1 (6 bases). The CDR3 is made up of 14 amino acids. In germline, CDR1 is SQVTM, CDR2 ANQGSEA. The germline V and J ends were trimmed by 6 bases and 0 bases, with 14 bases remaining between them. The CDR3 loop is CSVGTLSLNTEAFL. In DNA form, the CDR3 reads TGCAGCGTGGGGACACTTTCTTTGAACACTGAAGCTTTCTTA.

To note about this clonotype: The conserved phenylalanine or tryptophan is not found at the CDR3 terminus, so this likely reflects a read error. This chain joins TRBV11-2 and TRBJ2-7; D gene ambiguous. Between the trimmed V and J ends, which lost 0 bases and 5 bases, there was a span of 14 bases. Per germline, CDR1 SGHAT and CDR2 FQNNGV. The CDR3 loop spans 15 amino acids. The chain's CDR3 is CASSLECWQVHEQYL. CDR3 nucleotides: TGTGCCAGCAGCTTAGAATGTTGGCAGGTCCACGAGCAGTACTTA.

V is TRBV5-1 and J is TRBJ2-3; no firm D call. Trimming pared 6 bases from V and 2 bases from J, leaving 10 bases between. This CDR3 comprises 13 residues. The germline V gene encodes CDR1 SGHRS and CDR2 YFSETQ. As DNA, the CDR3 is TGCGCCAGCAACTTTGCGGACACAGATACGCAGTATTTT. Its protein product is CASNFADTDTQYF.

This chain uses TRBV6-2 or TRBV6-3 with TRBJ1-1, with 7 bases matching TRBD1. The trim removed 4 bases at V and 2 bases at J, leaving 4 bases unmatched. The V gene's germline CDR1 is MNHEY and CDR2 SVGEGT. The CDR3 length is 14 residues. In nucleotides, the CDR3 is TGTGCCAGCAGTTGGATAGGGGGCAACACTGAAGCTTTCTTT. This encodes CASSWIGGNTEAFF.

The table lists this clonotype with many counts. CDR3 DNA: TGTGCCAGCAGCCAAGGGACTAGCGGGTCAAACATTCAGTACTTC. Translation: CASSQGTSGSNIQYF. V and J are TRBV5-6 and TRBJ2-4; TRBD2 agrees at 12 bases. The CDR3 is 15 amino acids. Germline assignment: CDR1 SGHDT and CDR2 YYEEEE. The J segment lost 6 bases and the V segment lost 4 bases, leaving 5 bases of the junction unmatched.

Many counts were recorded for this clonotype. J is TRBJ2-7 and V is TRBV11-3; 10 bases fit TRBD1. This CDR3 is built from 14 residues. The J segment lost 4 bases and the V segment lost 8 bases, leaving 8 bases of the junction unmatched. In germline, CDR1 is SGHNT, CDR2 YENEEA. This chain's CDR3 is CASGQPGQGYEQYF. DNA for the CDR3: TGTGCCAGCGGGCAGCCGGGACAGGGGTACGAGCAGTACTTC.

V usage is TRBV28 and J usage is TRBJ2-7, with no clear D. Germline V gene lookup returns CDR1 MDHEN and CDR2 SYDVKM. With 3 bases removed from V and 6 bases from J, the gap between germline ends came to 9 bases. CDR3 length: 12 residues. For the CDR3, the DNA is TGTGCCAGCAGTTTGGGTAGGCCCGAGCAGTACTTC. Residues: CASSLGRPEQYF. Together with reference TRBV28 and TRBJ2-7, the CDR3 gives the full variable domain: DVKVTQSSRYLVKRTGEKVFLECVQDMDHENMFWYRQDPGLGLRLIYFSYDVKMKEKGDIPEGYSVSREKKERFSLILESASTNQTSMYLCASSLGRPEQYFGPGTRLTVT.

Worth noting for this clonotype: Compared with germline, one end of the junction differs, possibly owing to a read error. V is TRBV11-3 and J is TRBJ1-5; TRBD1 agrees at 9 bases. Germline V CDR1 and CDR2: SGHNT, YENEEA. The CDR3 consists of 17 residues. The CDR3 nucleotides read TGTGTCAGCAGCCCAGAAACGGACAGGGGTGAAACTCAGCCCCAGCATTTT. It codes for CVSSPETDRGETQPQHF. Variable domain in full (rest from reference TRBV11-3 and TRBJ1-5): EAGVVQSPRYKIIEKKQPVAFWCNPISGHNTLYWYLQNLGQGPELLIRYENEEAVDDSQLPKDRFSAERLKGVDSTLKIQPAELGDSAVYLCVSSPETDRGETQPQHFGDGTRLSIL.

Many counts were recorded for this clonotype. CDR3 sequence: CASSQVTGSAVNEQFF. CDR3 nucleotide sequence: TGTGCCAGCAGCCAAGTAACAGGGTCGGCGGTGAATGAGCAGTTCTTC. The V gene is TRBV4-2, the J gene TRBJ2-1, with D possibly TRBD1 on 6 matching bases. Germline V gene sequence: CDR1 LGHNA, CDR2 YNFKEQ. This CDR3 is built from 16 residues. Trimming left V 1 base short and J 7 bases short, with 17 bases between.

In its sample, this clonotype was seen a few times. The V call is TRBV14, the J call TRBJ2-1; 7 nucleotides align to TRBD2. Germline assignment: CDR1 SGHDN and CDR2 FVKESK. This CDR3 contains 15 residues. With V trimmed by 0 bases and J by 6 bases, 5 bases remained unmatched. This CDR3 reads CASSQDHWGGNEQFF. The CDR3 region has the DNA TGTGCCAGCAGCCAAGACCACTGGGGGGGCAATGAGCAGTTCTTC.

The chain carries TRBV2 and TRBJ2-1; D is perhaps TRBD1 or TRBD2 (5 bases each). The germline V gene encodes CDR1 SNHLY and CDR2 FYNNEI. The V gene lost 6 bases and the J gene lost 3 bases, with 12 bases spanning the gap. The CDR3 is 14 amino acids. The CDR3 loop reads CASSSGTDYNEQFF. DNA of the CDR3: TGTGCCAGCAGCTCCGGGACGGACTACAATGAGCAGTTCTTC.